Listed here is a single T cell receptor (beta chain). CDR3 length: 15 residues. The sample originates from a study of PD-1 and CTLA-4 blockade in melanoma. The method was immunoSEQ multiplex PCR; TCRdb's version includes in-frame clones alone and lacks a portion of them. The sample comprises tens of thousands of clones, around 90% of which are singletons, and around 6.7% rests with the top ten. This sequence originates from a human donor with melanoma. This chain links TRBV12-1 with TRBJ2-5; the table calls TRBD2, which could not be checked here. TRBV12-1 is deemed a pseudogene. The sample here was CD8+ T cells from peripheral blood, taken from a patient given anti-PD-1 treatment. The CDR3 DNA follows: TGTGCCAGCAGCCCGCCGAGGCGGAGCCAAGAGACCCAGTACTTC. Its protein product is CASSPPRRSQETQYF.